The next 7 T cell receptor beta chains were all read from a single sample in a study of blood T cells in healthy people across ages. Primed by a sample-barcoded 5' primer and a J-beta primer mix, a second PCR proceeded for roughly 7 to 12 cycles. TCRdb re-analysed the 5' RACE reads in MiXCR, keeping a single row per CDR3 protein. The sample contains 800,000 or so distinct CDR3 sequences, around 50% of which appear only once. The sample taken for sequencing was blood. These receptors all stem from a man at least 80 years old in good health.

The chain recombines TRBV7-2 with TRBJ2-3, with TRBD1 identical over 10 bases. Trimming at V came to 6 bases and at J to 4 bases, leaving 4 bases not matched to a gene. The CDR3 length is 14 residues. The V gene's germline CDR1 is SGHTA and CDR2 FQGNSA. The CDR3 loop is CASSWDRGPDTQYF. The CDR3 DNA reads TGTGCCAGCAGTTGGGACAGGGGACCAGATACGCAGTATTTT. Looking up the rest from reference TRBV7-2 and TRBJ2-3 gives the full variable domain: GAGVSQSPSNKVTEKGKDVELRCDPISGHTALYWYRQSLGQGLEFLIYFQGNSAPDKSGLPSDRFSAERTGGSVSTLTIQRTQQEDSAVYLCASSWDRGPDTQYFGPGTRLTVL.

V is TRBV13 and J is TRBJ2-1; the D call may be TRBD1 or TRBD2 (5 bases each). Trimming cost V 5 bases and J 7 bases, with 21 bases left between them. CDR1 PRHDT and CDR2 FYEKMQ come from the germline V gene (reference sequence). The CDR3 has 16 residues. This CDR3 is CASSPTGQRPRNEQFF. DNA for the CDR3: TGTGCCAGCAGCCCAACGGGGCAGCGCCCAAGGAATGAGCAGTTCTTC.

This clonotype came up a few times. This chain links TRBV12-3 or TRBV12-4 with TRBJ1-6; D gene ambiguous. This CDR3 spans 14 amino acids. Trimming took off 7 bases at V and 7 bases at J, with 14 bases between the two ends. The CDR3 nucleotides read TGTGCCAGCACCACCCGGGCCCCCAATTCACCCCTCCACTTT. Protein sequence: CASTTRAPNSPLHF.

This clonotype was seen only once. The rearrangement joins TRBV11-2 to TRBJ1-1; TRBD1 might be the D (5 bases). Trimming left V 1 base short and J 4 bases short, with 13 bases between. Germline V lookup: CDR1 SGHAT, CDR2 FQNNGV. The CDR3 is 15 residues long. The chain's CDR3 is CASSLGRAGCTEAFF. CDR3 nucleotides: TGTGCCAGCAGCTTAGGCAGGGCTGGGTGCACTGAAGCTTTCTTT.

The gene calls are TRBV24-1 and TRBJ2-1; 13 bases are a match to TRBD2. V trimming: 3 bases; J trimming: 6 bases; junction bases outside the gene matches: 1. This CDR3 has 15 amino acids. In germline, CDR1 is KGHDR, CDR2 SFDVKD. CDR3 nucleotides: TGTGCCACCAGTGATCGGACTAGCGGGGGCAATGAGCAGTTCTTC. Its protein is CATSDRTSGGNEQFF.

This clonotype has only a few counts. The rearrangement uses TRBV6-5 and TRBJ2-7; D gene uncertain. Between the trimmed V and J ends, which lost 2 bases and 4 bases, there was a span of 9 bases. Germline CDR1 MNHEY, CDR2 SVGAGI. The CDR3 loop spans 13 amino acids. The CDR3 sequence: CASSYRVGYEQYF. The CDR3 nucleotides read TGTGCCAGCAGTTACAGGGTAGGATACGAGCAGTACTTC.

This chain uses TRBV6-5 with TRBJ2-1; TRBD2 matches 11 bases. Matching the DNA end better, TRBJ2-7 makes the J call doubtful. The V gene's germline CDR1 is MNHEY and CDR2 SVGAGI. CDR3 size: 15 residues. CDR3 DNA: TGTGCCAGCAGTCAGGGACTAGCGGACTACAATGAGCAGTACTTC. Amino acids: CASSQGLADYNEQYF.